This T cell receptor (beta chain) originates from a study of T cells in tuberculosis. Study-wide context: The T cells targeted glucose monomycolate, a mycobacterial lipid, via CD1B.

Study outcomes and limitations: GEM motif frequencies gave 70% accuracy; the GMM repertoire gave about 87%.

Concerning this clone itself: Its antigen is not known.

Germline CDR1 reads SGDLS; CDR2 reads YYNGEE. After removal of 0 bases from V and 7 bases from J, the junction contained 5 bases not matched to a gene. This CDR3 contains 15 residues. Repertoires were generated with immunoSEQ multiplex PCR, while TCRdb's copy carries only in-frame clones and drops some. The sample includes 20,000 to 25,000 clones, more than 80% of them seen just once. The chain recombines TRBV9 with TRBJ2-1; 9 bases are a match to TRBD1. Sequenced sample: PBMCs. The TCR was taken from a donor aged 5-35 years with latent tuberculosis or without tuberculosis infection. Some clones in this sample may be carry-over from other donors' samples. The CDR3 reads CASSVVGTGWNEQFF. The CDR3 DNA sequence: TGTGCCAGCAGCGTAGTCGGGACAGGGTGGAATGAGCAGTTCTTC.